Listed below are T cell receptor beta chains from one sample, sequenced in a study of blood T cell repertoires in COVID-19. The assay was immunoSEQ multiplex PCR, and TCRdb's table has in-frame clones only and misses some. In the table there are approximately 280,000 clones, more than 85% of which are singletons. Sequencing used peripheral blood. The receptor source for this set is a man aged 40-55 years with acute or convalescent COVID-19. The CDR3 runs from the conserved cysteine through the conserved F or W. D genes are given only for firm matches. Expanded clones get a size class; other rows say once, few or many, or leave the size out.

TRBV18	TRBJ2-7	TRBD1	.	CASSLSWDSSYEQYF	TGTGCCAGCTCACTCTCTTGGGACAGTTCCTACGAGCAGTACTTC
TRBV30	TRBJ2-2	.	.	CAWQGRNTGELFF	TGTGCCTGGCAGGGGAGGAACACCGGGGAGCTGTTTTTT
TRBV7-9	TRBJ1-1	.	.	CASISSGVNTEAFF	TGTGCCAGCATCTCTTCCGGGGTGAACACTGAAGCTTTCTTT
TRBV6-1	TRBJ2-5	TRBD2	.	CASSDYSGGAGETQYF	TGTGCCAGCAGTGATTATAGCGGGGGGGCCGGTGAGACCCAGTACTTC
TRBV15	TRBJ1-5	.	.	CATSRDRANQPQHF	TGTGCCACCAGCAGAGACAGGGCCAATCAGCCCCAGCATTTT
TRBV12-3/TRBV12-4	TRBJ1-2	TRBD1	.	CASSLAAGGGYTF	TGTGCCAGCAGCCTGGCGGCAGGGGGTGGCTACACCTTC
TRBV6-1	TRBJ2-7	TRBD2	.	CASSEEGAGAYEQYF	TGTGCCAGCAGTGAAGAAGGGGCGGGGGCCTACGAGCAGTACTTC
TRBV6-5	TRBJ2-7	.	.	CASSTEFQGYEQYF	TGTGCCAGCAGTACGGAATTTCAGGGTTACGAGCAGTACTTC
TRBV20-1	TRBJ1-1	.	.	CSASSDSLPF	TGCAGTGCTAGTAGTGACAGCTTACCCTTT
TRBV5-4	TRBJ2-3	TRBD1	once	CASRPTGNTDTQYF	TGTGCCAGCAGACCGACAGGGAACACAGATACGCAGTATTTT
TRBV5-1	TRBJ1-6	.	.	CASRQGDNSPLHF	TGCGCCAGCAGACAAGGGGATAATTCACCCCTCCACTTT
TRBV5-8	TRBJ2-3	.	.	CATQISTDTQYF	TGTGCCACACAGATTAGCACAGATACGCAGTATTTT
TRBV28	TRBJ2-1	.	.	CASKAGGNEQFF	TGTGCCAGCAAGGCAGGAGGTAATGAGCAGTTCTTC
TRBV2	TRBJ2-5	TRBD1	.	CASSRTGQGETQYF	TGTGCCAGCAGCCGGACAGGACAGGGAGAGACCCAGTACTTC
TRBV7-9	TRBJ1-4	.	.	CASSSQTNEKLFF	TGTGCCAGCAGCTCCCAAACTAATGAAAAACTGTTTTTT
TRBV12-5	TRBJ1-5	.	.	CASGLVTRRGRNQPQHF	TGTGCTAGTGGTTTGGTAACCCGCAGGGGAAGGAATCAGCCCCAGCATTTT
TRBV11-2	TRBJ1-5	.	.	CASSLEAVNQPQHF	TGTGCCAGCAGCTTAGAGGCAGTCAATCAGCCCCAGCATTTT
TRBV12-5	TRBJ2-3	TRBD2	.	CASGFIAGHTDTQYF	TGTGCTAGTGGTTTCATAGCGGGGCACACAGATACGCAGTATTTT